These T cell receptor beta chains were read from a single sample in a study of blood T cell repertoires in COVID-19. Using immunoSEQ multiplex PCR, the repertoire was profiled, and TCRdb retains in-frame clones only, with some absent. The table includes about 89,000 clones, approximately 82% detected once. Sample: peripheral blood. The receptor set was obtained from a man between 65 and 80 years old with acute or convalescent COVID-19. Each CDR3 is given with its conserved first and last residue. The D gene is left open where the match is weak. Clone size is not always given. Where it is, it says once, few, many or a class for expanded clones.

J gene: TRBJ2-3
V gene: TRBV5-8
D gene: TRBD1
clone size: -
CDR3 protein: CASTKGQASDTQYF
CDR3 DNA: TGTGCCAGCACAAAGGGACAGGCTTCAGATACGCAGTATTTT

J gene: TRBJ2-2
V gene: TRBV19
D gene: -
clone size: -
CDR3 protein: CASLSNSLNTGELFF
CDR3 DNA: TGTGCCAGTCTATCCAATAGCCTGAACACCGGGGAGCTGTTTTTT

J gene: TRBJ2-2
V gene: TRBV5-4
D gene: -
clone size: few
CDR3 protein: CASSLNTGTGELFF
CDR3 DNA: TGTGCCAGCAGCCTAAATACAGGGACCGGGGAGCTGTTTTTT

J gene: TRBJ2-5
V gene: TRBV30
D gene: -
clone size: -
CDR3 protein: CAWSVRIRETQYF
CDR3 DNA: TGTGCCTGGAGTGTGAGAATTCGAGAGACCCAGTACTTC

J gene: TRBJ2-7
V gene: TRBV4-2
D gene: -
clone size: few
CDR3 protein: CASSQVGSGRAYEQYF
CDR3 DNA: TGTGCCAGCAGCCAAGTCGGCAGCGGAAGAGCCTACGAGCAGTACTTC

J gene: TRBJ2-7
V gene: TRBV15
D gene: TRBD1
clone size: -
CDR3 protein: CATSRGGTGKGEQYF
CDR3 DNA: TGTGCCACCAGCAGGGGTGGGACAGGGAAAGGCGAGCAGTACTTC

J gene: TRBJ1-1
V gene: TRBV28
D gene: TRBD1
clone size: -
CDR3 protein: CASSLPGQGNTEAFF
CDR3 DNA: TGTGCCAGCAGTTTACCCGGACAGGGGAACACTGAAGCTTTCTTT

J gene: TRBJ2-7
V gene: TRBV7-8
D gene: -
clone size: -
CDR3 protein: CASSLDVRGGVEQYF
CDR3 DNA: TGTGCCAGCAGCTTAGACGTACGAGGGGGAGTCGAGCAGTACTTC

J gene: TRBJ2-1
V gene: TRBV7-3
D gene: TRBD2
clone size: -
CDR3 protein: CASSLEPGGFYNEQFF
CDR3 DNA: TGTGCCAGCAGCTTAGAGCCGGGGGGGTTTTACAATGAGCAGTTCTTC

J gene: TRBJ1-2
V gene: TRBV5-1
D gene: TRBD1
clone size: few
CDR3 protein: CASSLPTGFDGYTF
CDR3 DNA: TGCGCCAGCAGCTTACCGACAGGGTTTGATGGCTACACCTTC

J gene: TRBJ1-1
V gene: TRBV29-1
D gene: -
clone size: -
CDR3 protein: CSVKQKSNTEAFF
CDR3 DNA: TGCAGCGTCAAACAGAAATCGAACACTGAAGCTTTCTTT

J gene: TRBJ2-3
V gene: TRBV28
D gene: -
clone size: -
CDR3 protein: CASSSGTPMGDTQYF
CDR3 DNA: TGTGCCAGCAGTTCCGGGACACCCATGGGAGATACGCAGTATTTT

J gene: TRBJ1-6
V gene: TRBV19
D gene: TRBD1
clone size: -
CDR3 protein: CASRDPGQGTNSPLHF
CDR3 DNA: TGTGCCAGTAGAGACCCCGGACAGGGAACTAATTCACCCCTCCACTTT